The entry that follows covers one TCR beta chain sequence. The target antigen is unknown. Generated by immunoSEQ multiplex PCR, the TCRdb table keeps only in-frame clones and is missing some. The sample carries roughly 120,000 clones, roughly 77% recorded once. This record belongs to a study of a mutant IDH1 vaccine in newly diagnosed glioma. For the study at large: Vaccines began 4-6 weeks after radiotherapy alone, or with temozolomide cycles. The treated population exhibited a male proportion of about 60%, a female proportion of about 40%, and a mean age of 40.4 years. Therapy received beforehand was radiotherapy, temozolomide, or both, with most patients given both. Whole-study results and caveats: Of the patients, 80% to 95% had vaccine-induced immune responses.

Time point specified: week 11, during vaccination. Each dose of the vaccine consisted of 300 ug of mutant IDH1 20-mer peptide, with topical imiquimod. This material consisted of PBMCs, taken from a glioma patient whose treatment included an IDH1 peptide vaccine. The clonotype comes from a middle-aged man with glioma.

Here the CDR3 reads CASSLSTNYGYTF. The CDR3 bases are TGTGCCAGCAGCTTGAGCACGAACTATGGCTACACCTTC. The V and J genes are TRBV5-4 and TRBJ1-2; D not resolved. CDR1 and CDR2 (germline): SGHNT, YYREEE (reference sequence). The CDR3 covers 13 residues. V lost 1 base and J lost 2, with 6 bases in between.